This T cell receptor beta chain was identified in a study of cytomegalovirus exposure and HLA in healthy donors. Use of 60 Vbeta and 13 Jbeta primers characterized the PCR. Here immunoSEQ multiplex PCR was the method, and the copy in TCRdb shows in-frame clones only, minus some. Of approximately 140,000 clones in the sample, 79% are singletons; the top ten hold approximately 6%. A remark on this clone: A junction boundary mismatches the germline segment, possibly from a read error.

Sequencing used PBMCs. The sequence was obtained from a man in his fifties in good health and CMV-seropositive.

In DNA form, the CDR3 reads TGTGCCACCAGCAGAGCGGAGAACTCCGGGGAGCTGTTTTTT. It yields the protein CATSRAENSGELFF. This chain links TRBV15 with TRBJ2-2; D unresolved. The CDR3 contains 14 residues. Germline CDR1 is LNHNV and CDR2 is YYDKDF (reference sequence).